Listed below are T cell receptor beta chains from one sample, sequenced in a study of T-cell memory formation after mild COVID-19. TCRdb used MiXCR to reprocess the 5' RACE reads, holding one entry per CDR3 protein. The sample lists 90,000 to 130,000 distinct CDR3 sequences, 15% to 20% occurring once. The specimen sequenced was PBMCs or a T cell subset sorted from them (not recorded which). The origin of the receptors is a man younger than 30 who had mild COVID-19 (a few samples of this study predate the infection). Cell type and time point are not known. The conserved cysteine and the conserved F or W are not part of the CDR3 here. Size is omitted from some rows. Given values are once, few, many or a class for expanded clones.

CDR3	J	size	V
ASSEEGGRGRDTQY	TRBJ2-3	.	TRBV2
ASSKVHRVNTGELF	TRBJ2-2	few	TRBV21-1
SVRWDSVGTQY	TRBJ2-5	few	TRBV29-1
SAREYEQF	TRBJ2-1	.	TRBV29-1
ASSCGGGQPQH	TRBJ1-5	.	TRBV7-2
ASSAGGPSTEQY	TRBJ2-7	medium-sized	TRBV7-2
ASRRTGNTGELF	TRBJ2-2	few	TRBV6-5
ATSPGPETQY	TRBJ2-5	few	TRBV24-1
ASSDLLGGRTDTQY	TRBJ2-3	few	TRBV7-9
ASSFTRGGSEQF	TRBJ2-1	.	TRBV5-1
ASSLVGLAGNQETQY	TRBJ2-5	medium-sized	TRBV7-2
ASSQEGGSTGELF	TRBJ2-2	.	TRBV4-3
ASSQDRRAGTDTQY	TRBJ2-3	few	TRBV4-3
ASSLAPTYTDTQY	TRBJ2-3	.	TRBV5-1
ASSPSPRGAGGGYT	TRBJ1-2	.	TRBV12-3/TRBV12-4
ASSLHQETQY	TRBJ2-5	.	TRBV7-9
SARVRAQETQY	TRBJ2-5	many	TRBV20-1
ASSLYNEKLF	TRBJ1-4	.	TRBV12-3/TRBV12-4
SAGQGAETQY	TRBJ2-5	.	TRBV20-1
ASSRGGVAGKETQY	TRBJ2-5	many	TRBV4-2
ASTYPGTETQY	TRBJ2-5	few	TRBV6-5
ASSLGTGISGTGELF	TRBJ2-2	many	TRBV5-1
ASSPWLEGGTDTQY	TRBJ2-3	few	TRBV7-9
ASSQEPHRVLT	TRBJ2-6	few	TRBV4-1
AGPSGGQEQF	TRBJ2-1	once	TRBV10-1
SASNSRDWYTDTQY	TRBJ2-3	few	TRBV20-1
SARGRISYNEQF	TRBJ2-1	many	TRBV20-1
AWMNLAVQETQY	TRBJ2-5	few	TRBV30
ASSLNGRRNIQY	TRBJ2-4	few	TRBV5-1
ASSLALRGTEAF	TRBJ1-1	.	TRBV7-2
ASGGVLFTDTQY	TRBJ2-3	few	TRBV7-2